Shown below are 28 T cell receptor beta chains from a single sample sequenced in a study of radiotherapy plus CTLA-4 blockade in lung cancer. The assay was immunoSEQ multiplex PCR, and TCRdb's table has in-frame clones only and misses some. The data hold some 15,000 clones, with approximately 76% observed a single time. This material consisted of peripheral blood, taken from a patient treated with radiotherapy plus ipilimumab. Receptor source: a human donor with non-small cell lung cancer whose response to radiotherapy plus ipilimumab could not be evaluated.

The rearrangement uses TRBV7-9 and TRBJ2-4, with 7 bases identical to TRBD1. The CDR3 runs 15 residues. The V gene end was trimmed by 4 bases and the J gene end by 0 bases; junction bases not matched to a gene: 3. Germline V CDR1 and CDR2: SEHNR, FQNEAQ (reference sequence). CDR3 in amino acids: CASSSGGQAKNIQYF. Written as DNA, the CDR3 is TGTGCCAGCAGCTCAGGGGGACAAGCCAAAAACATTCAGTACTTC.

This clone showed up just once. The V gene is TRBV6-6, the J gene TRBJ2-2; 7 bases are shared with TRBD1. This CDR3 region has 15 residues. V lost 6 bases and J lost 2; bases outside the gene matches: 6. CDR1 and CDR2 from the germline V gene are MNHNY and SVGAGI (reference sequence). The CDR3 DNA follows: TGTGCCAGCAGGGGACAGTACCCTAACACCGGGGAGCTGTTTTTT. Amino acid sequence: CASRGQYPNTGELFF.

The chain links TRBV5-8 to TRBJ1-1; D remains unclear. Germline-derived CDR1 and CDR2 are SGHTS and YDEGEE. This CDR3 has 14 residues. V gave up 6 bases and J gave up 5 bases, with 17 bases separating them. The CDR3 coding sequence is TGTGCCAGCACCCCAGCGGATCGCGGGACTGAAGCTTTCTTT. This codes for CASTPADRGTEAFF.

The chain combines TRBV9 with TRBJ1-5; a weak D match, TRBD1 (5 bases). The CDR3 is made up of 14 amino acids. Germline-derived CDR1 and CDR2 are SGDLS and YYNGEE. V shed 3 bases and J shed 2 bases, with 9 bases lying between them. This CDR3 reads CASSAGSGNQPQHF. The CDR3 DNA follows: TGTGCCAGCAGCGCAGGGTCCGGCAATCAGCCCCAGCATTTT.

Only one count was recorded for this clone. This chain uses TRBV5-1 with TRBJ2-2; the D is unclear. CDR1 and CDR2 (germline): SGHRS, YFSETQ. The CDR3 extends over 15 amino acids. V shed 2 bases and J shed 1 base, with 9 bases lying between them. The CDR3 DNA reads TGCGCCAGCAGCTTAGACACCGGGAACACCGGGGAGCTGTTTTTT. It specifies CASSLDTGNTGELFF.

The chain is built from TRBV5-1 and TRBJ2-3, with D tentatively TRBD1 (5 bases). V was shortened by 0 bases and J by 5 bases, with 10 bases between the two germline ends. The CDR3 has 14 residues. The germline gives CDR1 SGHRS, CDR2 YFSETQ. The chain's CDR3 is CASSLGGAGDTQYF. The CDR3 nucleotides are TGCGCCAGCAGCTTGGGTGGGGCCGGAGATACGCAGTATTTT.

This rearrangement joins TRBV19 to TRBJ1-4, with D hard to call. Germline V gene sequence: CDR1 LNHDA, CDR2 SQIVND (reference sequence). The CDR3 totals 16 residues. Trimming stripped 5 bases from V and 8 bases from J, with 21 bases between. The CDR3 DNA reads TGTGCCAGTAGTGTGGGTAATGGAGAGACTTTAGAAAAACTGTTTTTT. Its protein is CASSVGNGETLEKLFF.

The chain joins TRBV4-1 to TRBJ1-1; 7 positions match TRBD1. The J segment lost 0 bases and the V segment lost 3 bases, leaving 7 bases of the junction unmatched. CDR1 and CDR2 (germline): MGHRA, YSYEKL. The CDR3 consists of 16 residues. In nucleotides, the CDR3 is TGCGCCAGCAGCCAGGGGACAGAAAATTTGAACACTGAAGCTTTCTTT. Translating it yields CASSQGTENLNTEAFF.

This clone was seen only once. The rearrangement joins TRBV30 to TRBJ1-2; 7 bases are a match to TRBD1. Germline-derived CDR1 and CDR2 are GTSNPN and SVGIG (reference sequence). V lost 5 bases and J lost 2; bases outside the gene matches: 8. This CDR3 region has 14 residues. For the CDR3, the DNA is TGTGCCTGGGCTCAGACAGGGAAAAACTATGGCTACACCTTC. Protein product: CAWAQTGKNYGYTF. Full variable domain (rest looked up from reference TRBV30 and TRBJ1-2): SQTIHQWPATLVQPVGSPLSLECTVEGTSNPNLYWYRQAAGRGLQLLFYSVGIGQISSEVPQNLSASRPQDRQFILSSKKLLLSDSGFYLCAWAQTGKNYGYTFGSGTRLTVV.

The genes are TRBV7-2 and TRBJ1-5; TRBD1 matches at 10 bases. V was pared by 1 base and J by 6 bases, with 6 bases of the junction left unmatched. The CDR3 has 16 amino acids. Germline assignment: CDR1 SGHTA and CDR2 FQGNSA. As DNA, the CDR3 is TGTGCCAGCAGCTTAGGAGGGACAGGGGCAGGTCAGCCCCAGCATTTT. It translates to CASSLGGTGAGQPQHF.

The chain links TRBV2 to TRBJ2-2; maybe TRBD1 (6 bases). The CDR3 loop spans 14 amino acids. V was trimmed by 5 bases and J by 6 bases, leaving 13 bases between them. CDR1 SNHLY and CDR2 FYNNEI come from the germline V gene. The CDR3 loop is CASSRQGRAGELFF. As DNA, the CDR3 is TGTGCCAGCAGTAGGCAGGGGCGGGCCGGGGAGCTGTTTTTT.

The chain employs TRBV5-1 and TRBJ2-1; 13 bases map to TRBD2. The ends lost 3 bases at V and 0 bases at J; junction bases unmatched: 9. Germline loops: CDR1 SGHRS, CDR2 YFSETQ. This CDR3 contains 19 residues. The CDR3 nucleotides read TGCGCCAGCAGCTCCCGACTAGCGGGGGGTCCGAGCTCCTACAATGAGCAGTTCTTC. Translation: CASSSRLAGGPSSYNEQFF.

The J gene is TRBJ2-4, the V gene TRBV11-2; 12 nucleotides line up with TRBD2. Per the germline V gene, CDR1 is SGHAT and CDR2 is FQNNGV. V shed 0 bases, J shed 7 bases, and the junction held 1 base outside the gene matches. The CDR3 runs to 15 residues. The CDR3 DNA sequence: TGTGCCAGCAGCTTAGATCTAGCGGGGGGGAACATTCAGTACTTC. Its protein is CASSLDLAGGNIQYF.

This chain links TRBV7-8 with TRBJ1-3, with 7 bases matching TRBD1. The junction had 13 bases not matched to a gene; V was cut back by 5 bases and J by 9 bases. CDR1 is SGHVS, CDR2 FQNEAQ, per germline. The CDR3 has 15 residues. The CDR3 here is CASSPGTVEVSTIYF. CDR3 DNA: TGTGCCAGCAGCCCCGGGACAGTTGAAGTCAGCACCATATATTTT.

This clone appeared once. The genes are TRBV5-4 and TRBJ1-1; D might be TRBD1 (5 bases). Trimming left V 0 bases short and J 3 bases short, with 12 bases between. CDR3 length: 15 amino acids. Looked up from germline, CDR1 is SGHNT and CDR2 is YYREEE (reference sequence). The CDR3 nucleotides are TGTGCCAGCAGCTTGGGCGGGGCGCTCGACACTGAAGCTTTCTTT. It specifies CASSLGGALDTEAFF.

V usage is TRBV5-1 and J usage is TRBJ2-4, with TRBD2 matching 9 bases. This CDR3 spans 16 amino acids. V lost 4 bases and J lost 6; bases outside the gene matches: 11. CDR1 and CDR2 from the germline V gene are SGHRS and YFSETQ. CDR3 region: CASSLAAGGPGNIQYF. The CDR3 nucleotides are TGCGCCAGCAGCCTCGCCGCGGGGGGGCCAGGAAACATTCAGTACTTC. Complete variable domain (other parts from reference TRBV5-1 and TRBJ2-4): KAGVTQTPRYLIKTRGQQVTLSCSPISGHRSVSWYQQTPGQGLQFLFEYFSETQRNKGNFPGRFSGRQFSNSRSEMNVSTLELGDSALYLCASSLAAGGPGNIQYFGAGTRLSVL.

This CDR3 reads CASSLLGGGLGDTQYF. CDR3 DNA sequence: TGCGCCAGCAGCCTTCTGGGGGGGGGCCTCGGAGATACGCAGTATTTT. This chain connects TRBV4-1 to TRBJ2-3; D may be TRBD2 (7 bases). The V end lost 4 bases, the J end lost 5 bases, and 19 bases lay between the germline ends. The CDR3 totals 16 residues. Germline-derived CDR1 and CDR2 are MGHRA and YSYEKL.

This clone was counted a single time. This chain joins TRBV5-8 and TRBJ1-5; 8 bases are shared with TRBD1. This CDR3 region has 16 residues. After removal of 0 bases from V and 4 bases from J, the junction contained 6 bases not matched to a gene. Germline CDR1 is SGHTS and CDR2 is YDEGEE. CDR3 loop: CASSLDRGYQNQPQHF. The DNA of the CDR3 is TGTGCCAGCAGCTTGGACAGGGGGTATCAAAATCAGCCCCAGCATTTT.

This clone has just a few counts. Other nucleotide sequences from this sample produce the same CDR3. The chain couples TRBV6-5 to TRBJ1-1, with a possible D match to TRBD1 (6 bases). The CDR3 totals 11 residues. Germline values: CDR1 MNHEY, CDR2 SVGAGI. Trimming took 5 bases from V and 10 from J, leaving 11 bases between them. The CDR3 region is CASSNRVGAFF. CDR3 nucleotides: TGTGCCAGCAGTAACAGGGTCGGAGCTTTCTTT.

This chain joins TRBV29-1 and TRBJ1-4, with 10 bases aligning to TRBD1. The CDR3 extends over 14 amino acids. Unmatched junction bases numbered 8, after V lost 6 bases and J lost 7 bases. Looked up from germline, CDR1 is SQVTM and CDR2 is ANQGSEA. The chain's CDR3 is CSVVDRGRGEKLFF. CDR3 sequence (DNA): TGCAGCGTCGTTGACAGGGGGCGCGGTGAAAAACTGTTTTTT. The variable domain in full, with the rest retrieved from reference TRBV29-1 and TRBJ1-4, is SAVISQKPSRDICQRGTSLTIQCQVDSQVTMMFWYRQQPGQSLTLIATANQGSEATYESGFVIDKFPISRPNLTFSTLTVSNMSPEDSSIYLCSVVDRGRGEKLFFGSGTQLSVL.

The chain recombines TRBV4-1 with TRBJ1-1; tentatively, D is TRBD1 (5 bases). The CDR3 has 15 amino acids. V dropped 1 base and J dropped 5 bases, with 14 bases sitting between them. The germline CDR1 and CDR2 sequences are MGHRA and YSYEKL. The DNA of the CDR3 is TGCGCCAGCAGCCAAGGGGCGCAGGGAGGGACTGAAGCTTTCTTT. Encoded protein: CASSQGAQGGTEAFF.

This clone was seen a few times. CDR3 nucleotides: TGTGCCAGCAGCGCCACAGGGTCGGGGGAGACCCAGTACTTC. Its translation: CASSATGSGETQYF. This chain connects TRBV7-8 to TRBJ2-5; tentative D call: TRBD1 (6 bases). Germline CDR1 reads SGHVS; CDR2 reads FQNEAQ. There are 14 residues in the CDR3. Deletions cut 5 bases from V and 5 bases from J, with 15 bases between.

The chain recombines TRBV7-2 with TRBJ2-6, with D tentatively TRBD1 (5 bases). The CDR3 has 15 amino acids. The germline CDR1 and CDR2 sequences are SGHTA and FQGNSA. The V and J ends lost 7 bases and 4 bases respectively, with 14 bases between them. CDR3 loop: CASTPGIRGANVLTF. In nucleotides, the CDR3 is TGTGCCAGCACACCAGGGATCCGGGGGGCCAACGTCCTGACTTTC.

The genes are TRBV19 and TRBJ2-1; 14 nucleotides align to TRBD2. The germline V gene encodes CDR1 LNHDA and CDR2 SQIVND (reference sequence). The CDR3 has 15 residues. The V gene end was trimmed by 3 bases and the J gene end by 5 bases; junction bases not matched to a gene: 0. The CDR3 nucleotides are TGTGCCAGTAGTATGGGACTAGCGGGGGACAATGAGCAGTTCTTC. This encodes CASSMGLAGDNEQFF.

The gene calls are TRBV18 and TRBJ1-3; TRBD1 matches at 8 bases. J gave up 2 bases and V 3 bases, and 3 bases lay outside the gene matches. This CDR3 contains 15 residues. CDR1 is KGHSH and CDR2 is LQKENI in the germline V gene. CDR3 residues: CASSPQGAAGNTIYF. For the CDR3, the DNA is TGTGCCAGCTCACCGCAGGGGGCTGCTGGAAACACCATATATTTT.

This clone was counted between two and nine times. CDR3 residues: CASSSGRDQETQYF. CDR3 nucleotide sequence: TGTGCCAGCTCGTCGGGCAGGGACCAAGAGACCCAGTACTTC. The chain links TRBV18 to TRBJ2-5; D is perhaps TRBD1 (5 bases). The germline gives CDR1 KGHSH, CDR2 LQKENI. The CDR3 contains 14 residues. V lost 6 bases to trimming and J lost 0 bases, with 11 bases between them. Complete variable domain (other parts from reference TRBV18 and TRBJ2-5): NAGVMQNPRHLVRRRGQEARLRCSPMKGHSHVYWYRQLPEEGLKFMVYLQKENIIDESGMPKERFSAEFPKEGPSILRIQQVVRGDSAAYFCASSSGRDQETQYFGPGTRLLVL.

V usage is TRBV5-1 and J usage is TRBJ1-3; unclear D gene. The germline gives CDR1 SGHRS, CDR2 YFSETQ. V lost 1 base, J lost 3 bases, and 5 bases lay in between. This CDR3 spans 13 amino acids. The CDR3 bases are TGCGCCAGCAGCTTGCAGGTTGGAAACACCATATATTTT. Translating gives CASSLQVGNTIYF.

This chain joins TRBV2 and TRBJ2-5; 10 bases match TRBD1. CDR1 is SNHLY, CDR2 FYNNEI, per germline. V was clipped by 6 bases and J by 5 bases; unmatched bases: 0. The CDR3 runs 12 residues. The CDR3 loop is CASRDRGETQYF. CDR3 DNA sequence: TGTGCCAGCAGGGACAGGGGGGAGACCCAGTACTTC.